The rows below give T cell receptor beta chains drawn from one sample of a study of blood T cell repertoires in COVID-19. This table comes from immunoSEQ multiplex PCR, and its TCRdb copy is limited to in-frame clones, with some not included. The sample includes under 200,000 clones, around 77% of them seen just once. The sample taken for sequencing was peripheral blood. All receptors derive from a man in his 70s with acute or convalescent COVID-19. CDR3s include the opening cysteine and the closing phenylalanine or tryptophan. The D gene is left open where the match is weak. Rows give clone size only sometimes, using once, few, many, or a class for an expanded clone.

v_gene,abundance,j_gene,len,d_gene,CDR3aa,CDR3nt
TRBV2,-,TRBJ2-7,15,TRBD2,CASSAGLAGAYEQYF,TGTGCCAGCAGTGCTGGTCTAGCGGGGGCCTACGAGCAGTACTTC
TRBV5-6,-,TRBJ1-1,12,-,CASSFSSTEAFF,TGTGCCAGCAGCTTCTCGAGCACTGAAGCTTTCTTT
TRBV9,-,TRBJ1-3,15,-,CASSFNDRTGNTIYF,TGTGCCAGCAGCTTCAATGACAGGACTGGAAACACCATATATTTT
TRBV9,-,TRBJ2-1,15,-,CASSVSGGDYNEQFF,TGTGCCAGCAGCGTCAGTGGAGGAGATTACAATGAGCAGTTCTTC
TRBV27,-,TRBJ2-7,15,TRBD2,CASSLSLRTSNEQYF,TGTGCCAGCAGTTTAAGTCTCCGGACTAGCAACGAGCAGTACTTC
TRBV3-1/TRBV3-2,-,TRBJ2-2,14,TRBD1,CASSQNRGAGELFF,TGTGCCAGCAGCCAAAACAGGGGTGCCGGGGAGCTGTTTTTT
TRBV18,-,TRBJ2-4,14,-,CASSPFGGYNIQYF,TGTGCCAGCTCACCATTTGGAGGTTATAACATTCAGTACTTC
TRBV6-5,few,TRBJ1-2,16,-,CASSLTTRRDDYGYTF,TGTGCCAGCAGTTTGACTACGAGGCGGGATGACTATGGCTACACCTTC
TRBV6-5,-,TRBJ2-2,14,TRBD2,CASQGLAGAGELFF,TGTGCCAGTCAGGGACTAGCGGGAGCCGGGGAGCTGTTTTTT
TRBV7-9,-,TRBJ2-3,16,TRBD2,CASSLVSGGRRDTQYF,TGTGCCAGCAGCTTAGTTAGCGGGGGCCGACGTGATACGCAGTATTTT
TRBV5-1,-,TRBJ2-7,13,TRBD2,CASRGSGVHEQYF,TGCGCCAGCAGGGGGAGCGGGGTCCACGAGCAGTACTTC
TRBV9,-,TRBJ2-1,15,-,CASSGTGMSYNEQFF,TGTGCCAGCAGCGGTACAGGGATGTCCTACAATGAGCAGTTCTTC
TRBV7-6,-,TRBJ2-1,15,TRBD2,CASSLGLAKRNEQFF,TGTGCCAGCAGCTTGGGACTAGCGAAGCGCAATGAGCAGTTCTTC
TRBV7-3,-,TRBJ2-3,19,TRBD1,CASSSIGTGGLGGTDTQYF,TGTGCCAGCAGCTCTATCGGGACAGGGGGTCTGGGGGGCACAGATACGCAGTATTTT
TRBV19,-,TRBJ2-7,15,-,CASSILLAGAYEQYF,TGTGCCAGTAGTATTCTCCTGGCAGGGGCCTACGAGCAGTACTTC
TRBV4-2,few,TRBJ1-5,16,-,CASSPRPGVINQPQHF,TGTGCCAGCAGCCCGAGGCCAGGGGTCATTAATCAGCCCCAGCATTTT
TRBV10-1,-,TRBJ2-1,13,TRBD1,CASSAGQINEQFF,TGCGCCAGCAGTGCGGGACAGATCAATGAGCAGTTCTTC
TRBV6-5,-,TRBJ2-7,12,-,CASSTGSYEQYF,TGTGCCAGCAGTACAGGGTCCTACGAGCAGTACTTC
TRBV11-3,-,TRBJ2-7,12,TRBD1,CASSGQGVEQYF,TGTGCCAGCAGCGGACAGGGGGTTGAGCAGTACTTC
TRBV4-1,-,TRBJ1-1,15,-,CASSQAAGSDSEAFF,TGCGCCAGCAGCCAAGCAGCAGGGTCGGATTCTGAAGCTTTCTTT
TRBV19,-,TRBJ1-5,15,TRBD1,CASSRDRERNQPQHF,TGTGCCAGTAGCCGGGACAGGGAGCGCAATCAGCCCCAGCATTTT
TRBV24-1,once,TRBJ1-2,16,-,CATSDSGQGRAYGYTF,TGTGCCACCAGTGATTCAGGCCAGGGAAGGGCCTATGGCTACACCTTC
TRBV19,-,TRBJ1-3,14,TRBD1,CASRKQGTGNTIYF,TGTGCCAGTAGGAAACAGGGGACTGGAAACACCATATATTTT
TRBV5-4,-,TRBJ1-2,14,TRBD1,CASSLAGRGLGYTF,TGTGCCAGCAGCTTGGCCGGCAGGGGGCTTGGCTACACCTTC
TRBV19,few,TRBJ1-5,15,TRBD1,CASSQDRDGNQPQHF,TGTGCCAGTAGCCAGGACAGGGATGGCAATCAGCCCCAGCATTTT
TRBV6-2/TRBV6-3,-,TRBJ2-3,15,-,CASIPGPGRGDTQYF,TGTGCCAGCATCCCGGGCCCAGGTCGTGGAGATACGCAGTATTTT
TRBV21-1,-,TRBJ2-3,16,-,CASSKAAGRTLDTQYF,TGTGCCAGCAGCAAAGCAGCAGGGAGGACATTGGATACGCAGTATTTT
TRBV7-8,-,TRBJ1-6,15,TRBD1,CASSLEGQARSPLHF,TGTGCCAGCAGCTTAGAGGGACAGGCGAGATCACCCCTCCACTTT
TRBV19,-,TRBJ2-5,15,TRBD2,CASNHPGGAWETQYF,TGTGCCAGTAACCATCCGGGGGGGGCGTGGGAGACCCAGTACTTC
TRBV5-4,-,TRBJ1-6,15,TRBD1,CASSLGTGRGSPLHF,TGTGCCAGCAGCTTGGGGACAGGACGCGGTTCACCCCTCCACTTT
TRBV4-3,-,TRBJ2-7,13,TRBD1,CASSRDRDYEQYF,TGCGCCAGCAGCCGAGACAGGGACTACGAGCAGTACTTC
TRBV7-9,-,TRBJ2-1,18,TRBD2,CASSTDPRTSGSIHEQFF,TGTGCCAGCAGCACTGACCCCCGGACTAGCGGGAGTATCCATGAGCAGTTCTTC
TRBV12-3/TRBV12-4,once,TRBJ1-2,11,-,CASSQNYGYTF,TGTGCCAGCAGTCAGAATTATGGCTACACCTTC
TRBV6-1,-,TRBJ2-7,14,-,CASSEARAGYQQYF,TGTGCCAGCAGTGAAGCGAGGGCCGGGTATCAGCAGTACTTC
TRBV6-5,-,TRBJ2-7,16,-,CASSSPRQPGSYEQYF,TGTGCCAGCAGTTCCCCCCGGCAGCCCGGGTCCTACGAGCAGTACTTC
TRBV7-9,few,TRBJ1-5,18,-,CASSRGAGIPRVDQPQHF,TGTGCCAGCAGCCGAGGCGCCGGGATCCCGAGGGTTGATCAGCCCCAGCATTTT
TRBV29-1,-,TRBJ2-1,12,-,CSVVAASNEQFF,TGCAGCGTGGTCGCCGCGAGCAATGAGCAGTTCTTC
TRBV20-1,few,TRBJ1-2,11,TRBD1,CTADRGDGYTF,TGCACCGCAGACAGGGGGGATGGCTACACCTTC
TRBV5-1,once,TRBJ1-5,18,-,CASSLNPGGFSSNQPQHF,TGCGCCAGCAGCTTGAACCCTGGCGGGTTTAGCAGCAATCAGCCCCAGCATTTT
TRBV28,-,TRBJ1-2,12,-,CASNSAGHGYTF,TGTGCCAGCAATTCGGCGGGACATGGCTACACCTTC
TRBV5-1,-,TRBJ2-5,15,-,CARSLGGPHQETQYF,TGCGCCAGAAGCCTGGGGGGCCCTCATCAAGAGACCCAGTACTTC
TRBV28,few,TRBJ1-4,16,-,CASSPGGHSANEKLFF,TGTGCCAGCAGTCCCGGGGGGCACTCGGCTAATGAAAAACTGTTTTTT
TRBV6-5,-,TRBJ1-2,14,TRBD1,CASRSGGLGYGYTF,TGTGCCAGCAGGTCAGGGGGCTTAGGCTATGGCTACACCTTC
TRBV7-3,-,TRBJ2-7,17,TRBD1,CASSLTGQGALFYEQYF,TGTGCCAGCAGCTTAACGGGACAGGGGGCCCTCTTCTACGAGCAGTACTTC
TRBV29-1,-,TRBJ1-1,13,TRBD1,CSVSQGVNTEAFF,TGCAGCGTATCACAGGGGGTGAACACTGAAGCTTTCTTT
TRBV5-1,-,TRBJ2-3,15,TRBD2,CASSFWSGGPDTQYF,TGCGCCAGCAGCTTTTGGAGCGGGGGCCCAGATACGCAGTATTTT
TRBV28,-,TRBJ2-3,15,TRBD2,CASSLTLADSDTQYF,TGTGCCAGCAGTTTAACCCTAGCGGACTCAGATACGCAGTATTTT
TRBV28,-,TRBJ2-1,16,TRBD2,CASSLPPGLAGVEQFF,TGTGCCAGCAGTTTGCCCCCGGGACTAGCGGGAGTTGAGCAGTTCTTC
TRBV5-4,-,TRBJ2-5,14,-,CASSSRPTVETQYF,TGTGCCAGCAGCTCTAGACCCACGGTAGAGACCCAGTACTTC
TRBV5-4,few,TRBJ2-2,16,TRBD1,CASSSQGAMNTGELFF,TGTGCCAGCAGCTCGCAGGGGGCGATGAACACCGGGGAGCTGTTTTTT
TRBV9,few,TRBJ2-3,17,TRBD2,CASSLSGAGISTDTQYF,TGTGCCAGCAGCTTGAGCGGGGCCGGGATTAGTACAGATACGCAGTATTTT
TRBV9,-,TRBJ1-1,15,TRBD1,CASSLTGDSYGEAFF,TGTGCCAGCAGCCTGACAGGGGATTCATACGGTGAAGCTTTCTTT
TRBV2,once,TRBJ2-1,15,-,CATKRVAGLGNEQFF,TGTGCCACTAAGAGGGTGGCGGGATTGGGCAATGAGCAGTTCTTC
TRBV12-3/TRBV12-4,-,TRBJ2-7,12,TRBD1,CASSAQGIEQYF,TGTGCCAGCAGTGCACAGGGGATCGAGCAGTACTTC